This record covers a single T cell receptor beta chain. This CDR3 has 14 amino acids. The germline CDR1 and CDR2 sequences are MNHEY and SMNVEV (reference sequence). Between the trimmed V and J ends, which lost 6 bases and 5 bases, there was a span of 14 bases. This entry belongs to a study of blood T cell repertoires in COVID-19. Looking at the study overall: The United States, Italy and Spain provided the acute and convalescent COVID-19 samples. Sources were T cells, B-cell-depleted T cells, or PBMCs; the material itself was cDNA or gDNA.

The data were produced by immunoSEQ multiplex PCR, yet TCRdb's version contains in-frame clones alone and is incomplete. This sample has around 370,000 clones, with about 90% found just once. This chain joins TRBV27 and TRBJ1-5, with D possibly being TRBD1 (6 bases). This receptor was taken from a woman between 18 and 30 years old who had recovered from COVID-19. Material: peripheral blood. CDR3 residues: CASRLPGTHQPQHF. The CDR3 coding sequence is TGTGCCAGCAGACTTCCCGGGACACATCAGCCCCAGCATTTT.